This TCR beta chain was profiled in a study of molecular identifiers for immune sequencing clone quantification. Whole-study findings and limits: Clones above 20 RNA copies contained over 98% of effector molecules and under 1% of naive molecules.

This clonotype was picked up many times. Its antigen is unknown. Trimming removed 4 bases at V and 3 bases at J, with 17 bases between. There are 15 residues in the CDR3. Germline lookup yields CDR1 SGHRS and CDR2 YFSETQ. Preparation methods for the bulk TCR libraries were those previously described, with listed TCR primers. TCRdb analysed the PCR reads with MiXCR anew, one entry per CDR3 protein. The table records 80,000 to 95,000 distinct CDR3 sequences, around 20% of them present only once. This clonotype was sampled from a human donor in good health. Some libraries in this study had Jurkat cell RNA spiked in. The chain recombines TRBV5-1 with TRBJ2-7, with TRBD2 as a possible D gene (5 bases). The sequenced sample was naive CD8+ T cells from blood, with Jurkat cell RNA spiked in. Documented subset: FACS-sorted CD8+CD4-CCR7+CD45RA+ naive T cells. This CDR3 reads CASSPGPGSSYEQYF. The CDR3 DNA is TGCGCCAGCAGCCCCGGTCCGGGGTCTAGCTACGAGCAGTACTTC.